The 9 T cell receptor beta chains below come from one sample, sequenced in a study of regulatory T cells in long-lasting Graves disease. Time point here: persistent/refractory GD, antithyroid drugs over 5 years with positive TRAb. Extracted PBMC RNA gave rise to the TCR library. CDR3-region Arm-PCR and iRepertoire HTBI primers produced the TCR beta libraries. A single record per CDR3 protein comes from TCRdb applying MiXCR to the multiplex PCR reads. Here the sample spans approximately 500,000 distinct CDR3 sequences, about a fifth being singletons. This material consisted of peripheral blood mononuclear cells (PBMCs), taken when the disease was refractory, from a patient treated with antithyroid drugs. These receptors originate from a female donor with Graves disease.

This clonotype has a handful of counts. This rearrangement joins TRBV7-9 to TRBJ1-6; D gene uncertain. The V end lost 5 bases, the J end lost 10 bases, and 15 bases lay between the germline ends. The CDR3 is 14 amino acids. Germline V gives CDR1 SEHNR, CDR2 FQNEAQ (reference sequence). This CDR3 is CASSRDDSFSPLHF. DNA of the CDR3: TGTGCCAGCAGCCGGGATGATTCCTTCTCACCCCTCCACTTT. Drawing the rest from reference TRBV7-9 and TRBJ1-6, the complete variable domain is DTGVSQNPRHKITKRGQNVTFRCDPISEHNRLYWYRQTLGQGPEFLTYFQNEAQLEKSRLLSDRFSAERPKGSFSTLEIQRTEQGDSAMYLCASSRDDSFSPLHFGNGTRLTVT.

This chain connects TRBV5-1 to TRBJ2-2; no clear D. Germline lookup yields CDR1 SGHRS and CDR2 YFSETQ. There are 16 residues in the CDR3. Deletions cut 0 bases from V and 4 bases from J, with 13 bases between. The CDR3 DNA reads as TGCGCCAGCAGCTTGGGCTCGGATTTGGTCACCGGGGAGCTGTTTTTT. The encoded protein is CASSLGSDLVTGELFF.

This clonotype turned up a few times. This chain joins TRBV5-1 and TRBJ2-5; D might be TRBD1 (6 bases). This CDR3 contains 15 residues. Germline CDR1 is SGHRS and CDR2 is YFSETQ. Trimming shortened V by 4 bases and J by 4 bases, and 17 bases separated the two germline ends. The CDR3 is CASSPGVLRGETQYF. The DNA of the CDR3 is TGCGCCAGCAGCCCAGGGGTCTTGCGCGGAGAGACCCAGTACTTC.

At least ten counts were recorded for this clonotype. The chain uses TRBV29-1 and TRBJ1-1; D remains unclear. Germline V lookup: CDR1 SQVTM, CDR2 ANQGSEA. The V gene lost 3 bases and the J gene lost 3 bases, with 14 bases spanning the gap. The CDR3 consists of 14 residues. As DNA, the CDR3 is TGCAGCGTTGATGCAGGCGGTGGTGACACTGAAGCTTTCTTT. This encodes CSVDAGGGDTEAFF.

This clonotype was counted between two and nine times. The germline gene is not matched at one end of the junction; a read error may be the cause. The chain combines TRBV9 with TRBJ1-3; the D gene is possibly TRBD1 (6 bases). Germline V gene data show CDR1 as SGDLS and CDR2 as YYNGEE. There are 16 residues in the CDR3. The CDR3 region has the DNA TGTGCCAGCCGCGTAGGGGGGGCAGGGATTGGAAACACCATATATTTT. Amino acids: CASRVGGAGIGNTIYF. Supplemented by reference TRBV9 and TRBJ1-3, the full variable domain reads DSGVTQTPKHLITATGQRVTLRCSPRSGDLSVYWYQQSLDQGLQFLIQYYNGEERAKGNILERFSAQQFPDLHSELNLSSLELGDSALYFCASRVGGAGIGNTIYFGEGSWLTVV.

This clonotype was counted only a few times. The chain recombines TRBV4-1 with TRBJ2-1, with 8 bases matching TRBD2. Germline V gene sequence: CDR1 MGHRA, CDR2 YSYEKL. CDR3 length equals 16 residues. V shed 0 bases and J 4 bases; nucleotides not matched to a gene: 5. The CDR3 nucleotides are TGCGCCAGCAGCCAAGACAATAGCGGGACTTACAATGAGCAGTTCTTC. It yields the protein CASSQDNSGTYNEQFF.

CDR3 amino acids: CASSITSLETQYF. In nucleotides, the CDR3 is TGTGCCAGTAGTATTACTAGTTTGGAGACCCAGTACTTC. The chain carries TRBV19 and TRBJ2-5, with D possibly matching TRBD2 (5 bases). The CDR3 is made up of 13 amino acids. Germline CDR1 and CDR2: LNHDA and SQIVND (reference sequence). V lost 3 bases and J 5 bases, leaving 10 bases between the germline ends.

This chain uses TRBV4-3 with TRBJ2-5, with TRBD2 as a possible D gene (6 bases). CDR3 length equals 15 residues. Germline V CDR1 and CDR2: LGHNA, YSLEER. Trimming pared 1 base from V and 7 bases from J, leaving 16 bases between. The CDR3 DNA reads TGCGCCAGCAGCCAAGTTGGGGGGACCGTCCGGACCCAGTACTTC. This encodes CASSQVGGTVRTQYF.

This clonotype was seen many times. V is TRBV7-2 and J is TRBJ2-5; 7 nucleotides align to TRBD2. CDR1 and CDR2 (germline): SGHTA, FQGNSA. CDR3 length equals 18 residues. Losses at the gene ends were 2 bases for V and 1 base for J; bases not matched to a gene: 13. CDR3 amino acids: CASSLWAPGRTSQETQYF. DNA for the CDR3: TGTGCCAGCAGCTTATGGGCCCCGGGAAGGACTAGCCAAGAGACCCAGTACTTC.